This TCR beta chain was sequenced for a study of control samples from healthy donors and cancer patients (dated by TCRdb to 2020 to 2021). V loses 1 base of germline sequence and J loses 7 bases, and the interval between the two ends is 11 bases. The CDR3, cysteine through phenylalanine, is 14 amino acids long. Only the CDR3 portion is preserved as DNA: 42 bases, with reading frame beginning at the first base. CDR1 and CDR2, per the germline V gene, are KGHSH and LQKENI. As regards this clone: The antigen it binds to is not known. There are no base qualities to consult, and no much larger clone falls within one base.

The library relied on the immunoSEQ multiplex PCR assay. TCRdb's version of the immuneACCESS table is confined to in-frame rearrangements and falls short of the full clone set. An unresolved V gene accounts for under half of the shortfall where checked; the remainder is of unknown origin. The sample table holds 80,000 to 85,000 clones, of which around nine tenths were seen once. The biggest ten clones account for 5% to 7% of the sample. This clonotype was obtained from a woman aged 45-59 years in good health. Sequencing used blood. The rearranged segments are TRBV18 and TRBJ2-1, and perhaps TRBD2 as D gene, on 6 matching bases. The nucleotide sequence is TGTGCCAGCTCACCACAACGGGAGCAGAATGAGCAGTTCTTC. The resulting protein is CASSPQREQNEQFF.